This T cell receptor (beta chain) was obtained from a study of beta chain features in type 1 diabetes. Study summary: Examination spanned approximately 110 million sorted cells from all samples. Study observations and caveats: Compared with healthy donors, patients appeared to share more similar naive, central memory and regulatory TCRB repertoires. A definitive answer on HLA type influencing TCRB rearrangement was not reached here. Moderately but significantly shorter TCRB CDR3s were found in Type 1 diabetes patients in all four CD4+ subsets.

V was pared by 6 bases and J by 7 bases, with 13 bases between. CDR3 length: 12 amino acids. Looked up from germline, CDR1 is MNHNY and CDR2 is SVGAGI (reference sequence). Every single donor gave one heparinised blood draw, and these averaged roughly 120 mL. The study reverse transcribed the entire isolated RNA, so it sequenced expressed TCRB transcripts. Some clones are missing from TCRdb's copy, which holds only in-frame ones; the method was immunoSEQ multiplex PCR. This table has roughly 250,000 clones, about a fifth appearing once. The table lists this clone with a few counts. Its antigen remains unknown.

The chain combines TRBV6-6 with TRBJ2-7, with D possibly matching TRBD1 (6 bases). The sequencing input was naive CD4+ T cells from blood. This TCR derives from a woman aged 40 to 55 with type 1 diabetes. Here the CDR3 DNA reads TGTGCCAGCAGGTCAGGGGCCGGAGAGCAGTACTTC. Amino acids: CASRSGAGEQYF.